This TCR beta chain stems from a study of cytomegalovirus exposure and HLA in healthy donors. Regarding the study as a whole: One later analysis reportedly identified an Asian-associated ancestry cluster that showed fewer N-insertions than the approximately 710-donor mean. Cytomegalovirus status, reportedly, was diagnosed with high specificity and sensitivity by the classifier.

V was pared by 9 bases and J by 1 base, with 13 bases of the junction left unmatched. CDR1 and CDR2 from the germline V gene are MDHEN and SYDVKM. This CDR3 spans 16 amino acids. Primers: 60 Vbeta forward and 13 Jbeta reverse. Authors' data handling: In a later analysis, roughly 11 million of around 75 million unique beta chains occurred in at least two donors. The method was immunoSEQ multiplex PCR; TCRdb's version includes in-frame clones alone and lacks a portion of them. The V and J calls and clone size are taken from that table; D and trimming were inferred from the DNA. There are 150,000 or so clones in the sample; 65% to 85% occur only once, and about 0.8% lies in the top ten. On this clone: Its antigen remains unidentified.

The genes are TRBV28 and TRBJ2-3, with 7 bases that match TRBD1. This sequence was found in a woman under 30 in good health and CMV-seronegative. The sample was PBMCs. In DNA, the CDR3 is TGTGCCAGAGCCTCGGACAGGTTCCGATGCACAGATACGCAGTATTTT. Translated, it gives CARASDRFRCTDTQYF.